Included here is one T cell receptor (beta chain) sequence, with context. No antigen is known for it. No much larger clonotype is one base removed from it; base qualities were not supplied. Spanning cysteine to phenylalanine, the CDR3 consists of 12 amino acids. The DNA shown is the 36-base CDR3, in frame from base 1. The CDR1 and CDR2 encoded by the germline V gene (reference sequence) are MNHEY and SMNVEV. The junction carries 6 bases between V and J, which are trimmed by 5 bases and 2 bases respectively. Synthetic TCR analog templates were spiked into each PCR so that absolute template abundance could be estimated from read counts. The immunoSEQ assay was used to amplify TCRbeta CDR3 regions from genomic DNA with bias-controlled V and J gene primers. Sequencing of rearranged TCRbeta segments was performed at approximately 20X coverage. On the authors' methods: Sequencing errors were corrected by clustering and CDR3s were annotated against IMGT to assign V, D and J genes. Downstream analyses used only productive TCRbeta rearrangements and left out out-of-frame or stop-codon sequences. Clonality was calculated as one minus the Shannon entropy normalized by the log of the number of unique productive sequences. Clones differing between time points or between blood and tumor were identified by Fisher's exact test with Benjamini-Hochberg correction at adjusted p below 0.01. TCRdb holds this immuneACCESS table with in-frame rearrangements only. Some clones are missing; in checked studies, unresolved V genes explain under half, and the rest has no known cause. For V, J and clone size, that table is used; D and trimming come from the DNA. The sample table holds 90,000 to 120,000 clones, of which approximately 85% were seen once. The ten largest make up 2.4% of the sample.

These data belong to a study of PD-L1 blockade in urothelial cancer (dated by TCRdb to about 2017). Looking at the study overall: All patients started therapy around 2014 and received atezolizumab 1,200 mg intravenously every 3 weeks. About 90% of the 29 patients were identified as males with urothelial cancer of bladder origin, and a prior smoking history was reported by 18 of 29 patients. An ECOG performance status of 0 or 1 was recorded for the patients, and 0 to 3 prior chemotherapy regimens had been received by the patients. Blood samples were analyzed at 3 weeks after treatment start (second dose) and at 6 weeks after treatment start. Blood samples gave a median of about 130,000 T cells and 83,000 or so unique TCRs, with a median clonality of 0.080. Somatic, immune and clinical correlates of response to PD-L1 blockade with atezolizumab in urothelial cancer were the focus of an exploratory multi-omic analysis. Pretreatment tumor samples and matched peripheral blood, collected serially before and after atezolizumab treatment, underwent TCR sequencing. Progression-free survival longer than 6 months counted as durable clinical benefit, and TCR features were additionally tested against both progression-free and overall survival. In the same patients, pretreatment tumors underwent whole exome sequencing and RNA sequencing in addition to TCR sequencing. Durable clinical benefit was achieved by nine patients and was not achieved by 20 patients. Twenty-nine patients had pretreatment blood TCR-seq, about 24 had at least one posttreatment blood collection, and about 24 had tumor TCR-seq.

Study-wide conclusions, independent of this receptor: Among patients with durable benefit, tumor-associated TCR clones showed greater expansion in peripheral blood 3 weeks after treatment started (n = 22, p = 0.022). Improved progression-free and overall survival was found to be associated with pretreatment peripheral blood TCR clonality below the median. Because the sample size was small (n ≈ 29) and many exploratory analyses were performed, the results are intended to be hypothesis-generating.

The cohort comprised more than 25 patients with locally advanced or metastatic urothelial carcinoma treated at Memorial Sloan Kettering on a trial protocol. Peripheral blood mononuclear cells were collected pretreatment and during treatment, at between 1 and 8 total time points per patient. The Qiagen DNeasy Blood extraction kit was used to purify genomic DNA from total PBMCs and tumor samples. PBMCs were collected pretreatment and during treatment, and were isolated and stored as previously described. The sequence links TRBV27 to TRBJ1-1, and TRBD1 may be the D gene, going by 5 matching bases. The sequenced sample was PBMCs, obtained around atezolizumab (anti-PD-L1) treatment. This sequence originates from a man aged 50 to 59 with urothelial cancer. The CDR3 protein: CASSQGNTEAFF. Here is the DNA: TGTGCCAGCAGTCAGGGTAACACTGAAGCTTTCTTT.